The 26 T cell receptor beta chains in this list originate from one sample, sequenced in a study of T cells in women clearing cervical HPV infection. The repertoire was sequenced with immunoSEQ multiplex PCR; TCRdb's copy has only in-frame clones and lacks some. Its table records some 15,000 clones. Material: blood buffy coat. The receptor source for this set is a woman aged 18 to 75 with a cervical HPV16 infection that either progressed to CIN3+ or cleared (not recorded which).

Points on this clone: The read ends 3 residues shy of where the CDR3 ends; the end is completed using the germline J gene. The chain links TRBV5-1 to TRBJ1-5; D is ambiguous. The CDR3 consists of 14 residues. The V gene lost 5 bases and the J gene lost 5 bases, with 14 bases spanning the gap. Germline values: CDR1 SGHRS, CDR2 YFSETQ. The sequenced CDR3 bases are TGCGCCAGCAGGTCGCAGCCAGGCGATCAGCCC. This translates into CASRSQPGDQP. The CDR3 reads in full as CASRSQPGDQPQHF.

Comment on this clone: The sequenced fragment ends 3 residues before the CDR3 boundary, so the rest is inferred from the germline J gene. The chain uses TRBV20-1 and TRBJ2-3, with a weak D call TRBD1 (6 bases). CDR3 length: 13 amino acids. CDR1 and CDR2 (germline): DFQATT, SNEGSKA (reference sequence). Incomplete CDR3 DNA: TGCAGTGCTAGAGGGACAGACCAAGAGACG. This codes for CSARGTDQET. The whole CDR3 protein reads CSARGTDQETQYF.

The sequenced CDR3 bases are TGCAGCGTTAGGACAGCGCCCGGTTATAATTCACCC. It is translated as CSVRTAPGYNSP. The whole CDR3 protein reads CSVRTAPGYNSPLHF. The chain combines TRBV29-1 with TRBJ1-6; perhaps TRBD1 as D (6 bases). Coverage ceases 3 residues before the CDR3 finishes, and the germline J gene fills in the end. The V and J ends lost 5 bases and 4 bases respectively, with 15 bases between them. Germline V gene data show CDR1 as SQVTM and CDR2 as ANQGSEA. The CDR3 is 15 residues long.

A remark on this clone: The read terminates 3 residues before the CDR3 end, so the remaining end is supplied by the germline J gene. V is TRBV6-4 and J is TRBJ2-7; 7 bases agree with TRBD1. Losses at the gene ends were 6 bases for V and 0 bases for J; bases not matched to a gene: 8. This CDR3 has 15 residues. Germline CDR1 MRHNA, CDR2 SNTAGT. CDR3 sequence reads: CASSPDRLFSYEQYF. Incomplete CDR3 DNA: TGTGCCAGCAGCCCGGACAGGCTGTTCTCCTACGAG.

Details on this clone: With the read ending 3 residues before the CDR3 end, the germline J gene is used to fill in that end. The chain uses TRBV7-6 and TRBJ2-1; 7 nucleotides line up with TRBD1. Germline trimming cut 0 bases from V and 1 base from J; bases unmatched to any gene: 0. This CDR3 spans 15 amino acids. Germline V gene sequence: CDR1 SGHVS, CDR2 FNYEAQ. The covered CDR3 bases are TGTGCCAGCAGCTTAGCACAGGGGTCCTACAATGAG. Residues: CASSLAQGSYNE. The complete CDR3 protein is CASSLAQGSYNEQFF.

This clone registers medium-sized (0.01 to 0.1%) by frequency. The read ends 3 residues early relative to the CDR3; the germline J gene fills the gap. The chain is built from TRBV7-9 and TRBJ2-5; no definite D call. This CDR3 is built from 11 residues. V was trimmed by 5 bases and J by 5 bases, leaving 6 bases between them. The V gene's germline CDR1 is SEHNR and CDR2 FQNEAQ (reference sequence). The CDR3 is CASSPLETQYF. Partial CDR3 DNA: TGTGCCAGCAGCCCACTGGAGACC.

On this clone itself: The read stops 3 residues short of the end of the CDR3; the missing end is completed from the germline J gene. The chain carries TRBV7-8 and TRBJ2-4, with 8 nucleotides matching TRBD1. CDR1 SGHVS and CDR2 FQNEAQ come from the germline V gene. The CDR3 has 13 residues. The CDR3 reads CASSPDRAGTQYF. Incomplete CDR3 DNA: TGTGCCAGCAGCCCGGACAGGGCAGGGACT.

Turning to this clone: Sequencing ends 3 residues short of the CDR3 end; the germline J gene provides the rest. The chain carries TRBV30 and TRBJ1-4; a weak D match, TRBD1 (5 bases). The germline V gene encodes CDR1 GTSNPN and CDR2 SVGIG (reference sequence). The length of the CDR3 is 13 residues. Partial CDR3 DNA: TGTGCCTGGAGGGTGGCTGGGGCCAACGTA. Residues: CAWRVAGANV. The full CDR3 reads CAWRVAGANVLFF.

Turning to this clone: The read gets to within 3 residues of the CDR3 end, and the germline J gene fills in the rest. V and J are TRBV2 and TRBJ2-1; 11 nucleotides line up with TRBD2. V was clipped by 6 bases and J by 5 bases; unmatched bases: 3. The CDR3 covers 14 residues. Germline V CDR1 and CDR2: SNHLY, FYNNEI. The sequenced CDR3 bases are TGTGCCAGCAGCACTAGCGGGGGCCACAATGAG. Protein product: CASSTSGGHNE. The full CDR3 is CASSTSGGHNEQFF.

The CDR3 is CASSTVGTGSYGQYF. The part of the CDR3 DNA that was read is TGTGCCAGTAGTACCGTCGGGACTGGGTCTTATGGT. The genes are TRBV19 and TRBJ2-4, with D possibly being TRBD2 (6 bases). The missing CDR3 end, 3 residues past where the read stops, is filled in from the germline J gene. CDR3 length equals 15 residues. Germline V CDR1 and CDR2: LNHDA, SQIVND (reference sequence).

For this clone: The CDR3 end is not reached by the read, which stops 3 residues before it; the germline J gene fills it in. V is TRBV11-2 and J is TRBJ1-3; a weak D match, TRBD1 (6 bases). CDR1 and CDR2 (germline): SGHAT, FQNNGV. This CDR3 is built from 15 residues. V lost 3 bases to trimming and J lost 4 bases, with 13 bases between them. The covered CDR3 bases are TGTGCCAGCAGCTTCGATACAGGGTCGGGAAACACC. Amino acids: CASSFDTGSGNT. The whole CDR3 region reads CASSFDTGSGNTIYF.

As regards this clone: The read comes to an end 3 residues before the CDR3 does, leaving the germline J gene to fill in the end. The rearrangement links TRBV18 to TRBJ1-1; a possible D gene is TRBD1 (5 bases). Germline V gene data show CDR1 as KGHSH and CDR2 as LQKENI. This CDR3 is 16 amino acids long. Deletions cut 7 bases from V and 4 bases from J, with 22 bases between. The CDR3 here is CASLLTASGVSTEAFF. CDR3 bases read: TGTGCCAGCTTGTTGACAGCTTCGGGAGTTAGCACTGAA.

For this clone: The CDR3 end lies 3 residues beyond the end of the read and is filled in from the germline J gene. The chain joins TRBV19 to TRBJ2-1; D not certain. Germline CDR1 reads LNHDA; CDR2 reads SQIVND (reference sequence). The CDR3 has 13 residues. The V and J ends lost 9 bases and 5 bases respectively, with 14 bases between them. The CDR3 is CASLPRGDNEQFF. The DNA read from the CDR3 is TGTGCCAGCCTCCCCCGAGGTGACAATGAG.

About this clone: The read falls 3 residues short of the CDR3 end, and the missing part is taken from the germline J gene. The chain has TRBV20-1 and TRBJ1-1; D call uncertain. CDR3 length equals 14 residues. CDR1 DFQATT and CDR2 SNEGSKA come from the germline V gene (reference sequence). Trimming stripped 5 bases from V and 3 bases from J, with 16 bases between. This CDR3 reads CSAGGFARDTEAFF. CDR3 bases read: TGCAGTGCTGGAGGATTTGCCCGGGACACTGAA.

CDR3 sequence: CASSVTGNTEAFF. The sequenced CDR3 bases are TGCGCCAGCAGCGTTACAGGGAACACTGAA. The chain combines TRBV5-1 with TRBJ1-1; D may be TRBD1 (5 bases). Read sequence stops 3 residues before the CDR3 end, and the germline J gene provides the missing end. This CDR3 spans 13 amino acids. V was shortened by 4 bases and J by 1 base, with 8 bases between the two germline ends. Germline CDR1 is SGHRS and CDR2 is YFSETQ.

Note on this clone: The sequence runs out 3 residues before the end of the CDR3; the remainder is reconstructed from the germline J gene. V and J are TRBV5-5 and TRBJ1-5; D may be TRBD1 (5 bases). The CDR3 totals 15 residues. CDR1 SGHKS and CDR2 YYEKEE come from the germline V gene (reference sequence). Trimming removed 0 bases from V and 1 base from J, with 8 bases in between. CDR3 DNA, as far as it was read: TGTGCCAGCAGCTTGGTGGGGGGAAGCAATCAGCCC. Protein product: CASSLVGGSNQP. The complete CDR3 reads CASSLVGGSNQPQHF.

The sequenced CDR3 bases are TGCGCCAGCAGCTTGGAACAGGGCATTGGAACACCC. Translation: CASSLEQGIGTP. The entire CDR3 sequence reads CASSLEQGIGTPLHF. This chain connects TRBV5-1 to TRBJ1-6; D is possibly TRBD1 (6 bases). The read ends 3 residues shy of where the CDR3 ends; the end is completed using the germline J gene. This CDR3 has 15 residues. Trimming took 0 bases from V and 11 from J, leaving 15 bases between them. Germline assignment: CDR1 SGHRS and CDR2 YFSETQ.

A word on this clone: The CDR3 extends 3 residues past the end of the read, so its final part is completed from the germline J gene. The chain has TRBV11-2 and TRBJ2-7, with D unclear. The CDR3 is made up of 11 amino acids. CDR1 is SGHAT, CDR2 FQNNGV, per germline. Trimming stripped 6 bases from V and 2 bases from J, with 5 bases between. CDR3 DNA (partial): TGTGCCAGCAGAAACACCTACGAG. Protein sequence: CASRNTYE. The full-length CDR3 reads as CASRNTYEQYF.

On this clone itself: The CDR3 extends 3 residues past the end of the read, so its final part is completed from the germline J gene. The chain has TRBV15 and TRBJ2-2, with D unclear. V lost 3 bases and J 1 base, leaving 9 bases between the germline ends. CDR1 is LNHNV and CDR2 is YYDKDF in the germline V gene (reference sequence). The CDR3 runs 15 residues. The sequenced part of the CDR3 DNA is TGTGCCACCAGCAGCCTGTCAGTGAACACCGGGGAG. Translating gives CATSSLSVNTGE. The full CDR3 reads CATSSLSVNTGELFF.

As regards this clone: The sequence runs out 3 residues before the end of the CDR3; the remainder is reconstructed from the germline J gene. The chain has TRBV12-3 or TRBV12-4 and TRBJ2-7; D is undetermined. The CDR3 runs 15 residues. Trimming shortened V by 3 bases and J by 3 bases, and 15 bases separated the two germline ends. Incomplete CDR3 DNA: TGTGCCAGCAGTTTTCCGACACACACGGACTACGAG. The encoded protein is CASSFPTHTDYE. In full, the CDR3 is CASSFPTHTDYEQYF.

Of note for this clone: The sequenced fragment ends 3 residues before the CDR3 boundary, so the rest is inferred from the germline J gene. This rearrangement joins TRBV5-1 to TRBJ2-3; 9 nucleotides agree with TRBD1. The germline gives CDR1 SGHRS, CDR2 YFSETQ. CDR3 length: 14 residues. The CDR3 loop is CASSSGQGGQPQYF. Incomplete CDR3 DNA: TGCGCCAGCAGCTCGGGACAGGGTGGCCAGCCG.

In the case of this clone: The missing CDR3 end, 3 residues past where the read stops, is filled in from the germline J gene. V usage is TRBV15 and J usage is TRBJ1-6, with TRBD1 matching 8 bases. J lost 9 bases, V lost 5 bases, and 9 bases had no gene match. Germline CDR1 LNHNV, CDR2 YYDKDF (reference sequence). The CDR3 has 15 residues. The CDR3 protein is CATSPTGVPFSPLHF. Partial CDR3 DNA: TGTGCCACCAGCCCGACAGGGGTTCCTTTTTCACCC.

Notes on this clone: The DNA ends 3 residues before the CDR3 does, and the rest of the CDR3 is filled in from the germline J gene. The chain is built from TRBV30 and TRBJ2-1; D is uncertain. The germline gives CDR1 GTSNPN, CDR2 SVGIG (reference sequence). V was clipped by 4 bases and J by 6 bases, with 13 bases between them. The CDR3 sequence is 13 residues long. CDR3 in amino acids: CAWKVYGGNEQFF. Partial CDR3 DNA: TGTGCCTGGAAGGTATATGGTGGCAATGAG.

Of note for this clone: The CDR3 end is not reached by the read, which stops 3 residues before it; the germline J gene fills it in. The V and J genes are TRBV5-1 and TRBJ2-5, with a possible D match to TRBD2 (6 bases). With 5 bases removed from V and 4 bases from J, the gap between germline ends came to 18 bases. This CDR3 comprises 15 residues. The germline CDR1 and CDR2 sequences are SGHRS and YFSETQ. The CDR3: CASSHAGGGGETQYF. The CDR3 bases that were read are TGCGCCAGCAGTCACGCCGGGGGTGGGGGAGAGACC.

Turning to this clone: Read sequence stops 3 residues before the CDR3 end, and the germline J gene provides the missing end. The chain combines TRBV4-1 with TRBJ1-4; D is ambiguous. Germline assignment: CDR1 MGHRA and CDR2 YSYEKL. V was pared by 3 bases and J by 8 bases, with 7 bases between. The CDR3 contains 12 residues. Incomplete CDR3 DNA: TGCGCCAGCAGCCAGAACTACGAAAAA. It is translated as CASSQNYEK. The whole CDR3 protein reads CASSQNYEKLFF.

Points on this clone: The CDR3 end lies 3 residues beyond the end of the read and is filled in from the germline J gene. The same CDR3 is also encoded by other DNA sequences in this sample. The chain carries TRBV30 and TRBJ1-2; TRBD1 matches 7 bases. The V gene end was trimmed by 1 base and the J gene end by 7 bases; junction bases not matched to a gene: 6. This CDR3 is built from 13 residues. Per germline, CDR1 GTSNPN and CDR2 SVGIG (reference sequence). The part of the CDR3 DNA that was read is TGTGCCTGGAGTGAGCAGGGGGTCGGTGGC. It is translated as CAWSEQGVGG. The whole CDR3 sequence is CAWSEQGVGGYTF.